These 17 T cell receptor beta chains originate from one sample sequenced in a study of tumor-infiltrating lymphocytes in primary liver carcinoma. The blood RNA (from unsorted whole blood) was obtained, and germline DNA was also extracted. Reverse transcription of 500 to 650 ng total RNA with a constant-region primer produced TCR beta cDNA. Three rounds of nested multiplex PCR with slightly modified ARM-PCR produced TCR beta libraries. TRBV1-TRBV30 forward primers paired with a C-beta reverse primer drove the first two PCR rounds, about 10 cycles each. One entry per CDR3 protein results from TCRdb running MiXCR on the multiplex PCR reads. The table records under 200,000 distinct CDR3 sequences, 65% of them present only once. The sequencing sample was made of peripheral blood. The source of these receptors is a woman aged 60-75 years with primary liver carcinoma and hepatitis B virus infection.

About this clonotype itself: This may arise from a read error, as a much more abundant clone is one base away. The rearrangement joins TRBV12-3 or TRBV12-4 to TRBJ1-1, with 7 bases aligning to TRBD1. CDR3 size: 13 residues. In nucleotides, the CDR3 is TGTGCCAGCAGCCTATACAGGGGAACTGAAGCTCTCTTT. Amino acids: CASSLYRGTEALF.

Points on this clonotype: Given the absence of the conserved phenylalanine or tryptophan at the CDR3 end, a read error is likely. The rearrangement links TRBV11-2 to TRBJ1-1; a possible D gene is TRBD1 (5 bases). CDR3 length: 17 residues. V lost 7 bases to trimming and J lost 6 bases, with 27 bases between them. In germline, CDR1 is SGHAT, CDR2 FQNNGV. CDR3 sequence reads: CASTSGGRGVLNAEAFL. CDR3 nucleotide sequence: TGTGCCAGCACCTCTGGGGGTAGAGGGGTTCTTAACGCTGAAGCTTTCTTG.

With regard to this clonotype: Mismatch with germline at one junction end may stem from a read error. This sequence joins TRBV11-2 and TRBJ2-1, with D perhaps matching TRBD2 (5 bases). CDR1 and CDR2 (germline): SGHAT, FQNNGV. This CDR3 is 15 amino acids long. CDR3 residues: CAGSSLYGVYNEQFF. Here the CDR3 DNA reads TGTGCCGGCAGCTCACTTTACGGGGTCTACAATGAGCAGTTCTTT.

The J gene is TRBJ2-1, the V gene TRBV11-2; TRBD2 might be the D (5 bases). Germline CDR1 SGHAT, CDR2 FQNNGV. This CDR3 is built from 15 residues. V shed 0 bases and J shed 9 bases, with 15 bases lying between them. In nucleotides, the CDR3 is TGTGCCAGCAGCTTAGATGCCAGGAGGAGTTCTGAGCAGTTCTTC. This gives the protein CASSLDARRSSEQFF.

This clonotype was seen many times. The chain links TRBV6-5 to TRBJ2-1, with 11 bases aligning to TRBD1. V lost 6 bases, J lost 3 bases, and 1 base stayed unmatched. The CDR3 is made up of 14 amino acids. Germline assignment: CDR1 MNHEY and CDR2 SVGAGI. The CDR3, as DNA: TGTGCCAGCAGGGGACAGGGGGGCTACAATGAGCAGTTCTTC. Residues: CASRGQGGYNEQFF.

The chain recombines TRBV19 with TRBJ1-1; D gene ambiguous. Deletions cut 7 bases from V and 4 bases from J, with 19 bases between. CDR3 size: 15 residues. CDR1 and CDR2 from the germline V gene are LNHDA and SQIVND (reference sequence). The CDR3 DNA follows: TGTGCCAGTATGATCCCCGGCGGATTGAGCACTGAAGCTTTCTTT. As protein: CASMIPGGLSTEAFF.

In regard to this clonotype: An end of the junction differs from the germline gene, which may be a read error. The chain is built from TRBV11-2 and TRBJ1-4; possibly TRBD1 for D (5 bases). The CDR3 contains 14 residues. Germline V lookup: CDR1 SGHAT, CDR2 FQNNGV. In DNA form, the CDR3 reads TGTACCAGCAGCTTCGATCGCGGGGGTTTAGAACTGTTTTTT. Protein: CTSSFDRGGLELFF.

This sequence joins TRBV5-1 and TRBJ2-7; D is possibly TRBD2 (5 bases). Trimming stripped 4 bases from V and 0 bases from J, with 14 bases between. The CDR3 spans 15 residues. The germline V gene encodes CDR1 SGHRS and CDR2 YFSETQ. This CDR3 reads CASSPAVAYSYEQYF. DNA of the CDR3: TGCGCCAGCAGCCCCGCCGTAGCGTACTCCTACGAGCAGTACTTC.

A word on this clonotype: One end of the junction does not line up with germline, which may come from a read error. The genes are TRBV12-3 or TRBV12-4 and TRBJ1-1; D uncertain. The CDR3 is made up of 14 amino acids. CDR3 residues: CANSSGWMNTEGFF. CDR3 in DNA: TGTGCCAACAGTTCGGGATGGATGAACACTGAAGGTTTCTTT.

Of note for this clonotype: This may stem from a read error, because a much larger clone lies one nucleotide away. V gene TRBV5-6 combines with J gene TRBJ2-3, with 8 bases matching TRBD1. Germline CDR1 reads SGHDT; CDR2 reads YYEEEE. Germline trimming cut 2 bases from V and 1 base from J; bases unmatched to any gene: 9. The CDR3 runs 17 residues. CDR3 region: CASSLYNGTGGTDTQYF. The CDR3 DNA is TGTGCCAGCAGCTTATACAACGGGACAGGAGGCACAGATACGCAGTATTTT.

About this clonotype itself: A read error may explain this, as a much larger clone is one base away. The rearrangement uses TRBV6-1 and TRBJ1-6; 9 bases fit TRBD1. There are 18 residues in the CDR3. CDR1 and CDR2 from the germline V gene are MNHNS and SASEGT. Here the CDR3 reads CDSSEALTGGFRNSPLHF. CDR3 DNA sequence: TGTGACAGCAGTGAAGCTTTGACAGGGGGATTTCGGAATTCACCCCTCCACTTT.

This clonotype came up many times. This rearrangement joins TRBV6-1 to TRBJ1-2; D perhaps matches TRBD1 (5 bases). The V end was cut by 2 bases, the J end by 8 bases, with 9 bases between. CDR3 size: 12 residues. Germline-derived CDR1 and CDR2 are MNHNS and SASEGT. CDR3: CASSELRGGYTF. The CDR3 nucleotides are TGTGCCAGCAGTGAATTGAGGGGAGGCTACACCTTC.

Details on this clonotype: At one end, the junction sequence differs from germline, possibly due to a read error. CDR3 sequence (DNA): TGTGCCAGCAACTTCGACAGGGGGAGAGAGAATGAGCAGTTGTTC. Protein sequence: CASNFDRGRENEQLF. This rearrangement joins TRBV7-9 to TRBJ2-1, with 9 positions matching TRBD1. Germline assignment: CDR1 SEHNR and CDR2 FQNEAQ (reference sequence). The CDR3 has 15 residues.

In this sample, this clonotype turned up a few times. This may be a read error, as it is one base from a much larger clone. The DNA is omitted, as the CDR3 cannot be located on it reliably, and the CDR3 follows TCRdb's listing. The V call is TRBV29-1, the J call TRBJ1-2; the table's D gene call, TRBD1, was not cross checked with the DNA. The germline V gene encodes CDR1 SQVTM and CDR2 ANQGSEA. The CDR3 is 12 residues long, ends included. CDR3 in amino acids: CSVGQGSYGYAF.

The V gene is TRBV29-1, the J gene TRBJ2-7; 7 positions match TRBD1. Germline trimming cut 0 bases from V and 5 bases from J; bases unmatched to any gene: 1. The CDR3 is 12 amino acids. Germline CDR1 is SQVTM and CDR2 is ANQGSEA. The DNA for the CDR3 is TGCAGCGTTGAAGAGAGGGGGCACGAGCAGTACTTC. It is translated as CSVEERGHEQYF.

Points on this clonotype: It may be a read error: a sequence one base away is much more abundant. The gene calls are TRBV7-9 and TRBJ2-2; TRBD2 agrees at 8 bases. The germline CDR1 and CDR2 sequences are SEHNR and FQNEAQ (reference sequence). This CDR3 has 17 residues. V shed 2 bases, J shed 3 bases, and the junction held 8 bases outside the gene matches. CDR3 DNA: TGTGCCAGCAGCTTAAGAGACGGGGGGGTAGACACCGGGGAGCTGTTTTTT. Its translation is CASSLRDGGVDTGELFF.

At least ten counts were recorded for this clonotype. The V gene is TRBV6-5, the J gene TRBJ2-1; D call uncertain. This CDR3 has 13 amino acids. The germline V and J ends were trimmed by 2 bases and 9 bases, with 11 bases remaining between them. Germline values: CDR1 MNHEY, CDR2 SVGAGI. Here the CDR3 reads CASSYRPGPEQFF. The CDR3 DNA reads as TGTGCCAGCAGTTACCGGCCTGGTCCTGAGCAGTTCTTC.